This T cell receptor (beta chain) stems from a study of blood T cell repertoires in COVID-19. In the study overall: COVID-19 samples from acute and convalescent phases originated in the United States, Italy and Spain. Sample material is recorded as cDNA or gDNA derived from T cells, B-cell-depleted T cells, or PBMCs.

This clone was detected once. Followed longitudinally, the Seattle patients had been enrolled during active infection. Original data processing: Amplification of reference gene primers provided the estimated nucleated cell counts. Produced via immunoSEQ multiplex PCR; TCRdb's table is partial and in-frame only. The D gene and trimming were derived from the DNA, and the V and J assignments and clone size from that table. The table lists hundreds of thousands of clones, less than 90% of them singletons, with roughly 7.4% in the top ten. Sample: peripheral blood. The clonotype was recovered from a woman aged 45-59 years with COVID-19, enrolled during active disease.

CDR3 sequence reads: CASSTPQTSGVSVQFF. For the CDR3, the DNA is TGTGCCAGCAGCACTCCCCAGACTAGCGGGGTGTCCGTGCAGTTCTTC. The V gene is TRBV27, the J gene TRBJ2-1; 11 bases line up with TRBD2. This CDR3 contains 16 residues. V lost 6 bases to trimming and J lost 12 bases; unmatched junction nucleotides: 16. The germline CDR1 and CDR2 sequences are MNHEY and SMNVEV (reference sequence).